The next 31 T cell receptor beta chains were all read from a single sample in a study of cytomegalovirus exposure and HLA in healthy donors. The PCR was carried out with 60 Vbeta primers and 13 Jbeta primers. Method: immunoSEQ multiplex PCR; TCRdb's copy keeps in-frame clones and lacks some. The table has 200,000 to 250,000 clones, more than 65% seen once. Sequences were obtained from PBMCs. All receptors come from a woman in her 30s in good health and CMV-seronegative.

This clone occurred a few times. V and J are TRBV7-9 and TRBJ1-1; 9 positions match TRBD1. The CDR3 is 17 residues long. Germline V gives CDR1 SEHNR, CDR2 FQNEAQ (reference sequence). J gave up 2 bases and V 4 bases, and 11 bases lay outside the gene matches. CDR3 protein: CASSSIPGQGPNTEAFF. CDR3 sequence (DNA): TGTGCCAGCAGCTCTATACCGGGACAGGGCCCAAACACTGAAGCTTTCTTT.

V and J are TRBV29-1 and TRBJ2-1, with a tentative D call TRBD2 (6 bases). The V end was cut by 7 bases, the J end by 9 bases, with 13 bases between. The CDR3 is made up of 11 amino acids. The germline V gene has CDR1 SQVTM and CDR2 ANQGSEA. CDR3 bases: TGCAGCGCAAGTCGGGGGTCTGAGCAGTTCTTC. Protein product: CSASRGSEQFF.

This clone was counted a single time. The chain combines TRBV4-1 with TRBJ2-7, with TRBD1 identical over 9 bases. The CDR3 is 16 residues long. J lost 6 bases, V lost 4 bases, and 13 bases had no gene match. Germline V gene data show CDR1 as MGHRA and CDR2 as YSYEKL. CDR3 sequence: CASSPQEGDRESEQYF. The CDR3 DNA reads TGCGCCAGCAGCCCCCAAGAAGGGGACAGGGAATCCGAGCAGTACTTC.

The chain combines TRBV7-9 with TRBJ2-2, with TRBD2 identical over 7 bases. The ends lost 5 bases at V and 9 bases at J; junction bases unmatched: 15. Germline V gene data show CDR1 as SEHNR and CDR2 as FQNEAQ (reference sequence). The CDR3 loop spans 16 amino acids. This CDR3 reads CASSPRQSGAPRELFF. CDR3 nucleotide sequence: TGTGCCAGCAGCCCCCGGCAGAGCGGGGCACCGAGGGAGCTGTTTTTT.

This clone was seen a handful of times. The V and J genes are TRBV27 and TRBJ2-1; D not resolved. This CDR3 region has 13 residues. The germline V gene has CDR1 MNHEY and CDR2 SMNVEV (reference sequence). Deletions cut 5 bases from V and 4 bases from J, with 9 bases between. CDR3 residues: CASSPQQYNEQFF. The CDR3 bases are TGTGCCAGCAGTCCACAGCAATACAATGAGCAGTTCTTC.

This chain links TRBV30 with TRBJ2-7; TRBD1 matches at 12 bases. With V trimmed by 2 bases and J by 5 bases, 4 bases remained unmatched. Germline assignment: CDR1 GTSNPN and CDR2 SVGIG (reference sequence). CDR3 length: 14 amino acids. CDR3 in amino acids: CAWSPGQGADEQYF. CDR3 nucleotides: TGTGCCTGGAGTCCGGGACAGGGGGCCGACGAGCAGTACTTC.

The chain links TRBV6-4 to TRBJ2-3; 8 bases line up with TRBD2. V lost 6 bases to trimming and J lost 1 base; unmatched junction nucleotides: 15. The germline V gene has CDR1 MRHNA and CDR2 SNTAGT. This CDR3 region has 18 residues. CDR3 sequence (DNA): TGTGCCAGCAGCCCCGGACTAGCAGATTACCTTGGCACAGATACGCAGTATTTT. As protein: CASSPGLADYLGTDTQYF.

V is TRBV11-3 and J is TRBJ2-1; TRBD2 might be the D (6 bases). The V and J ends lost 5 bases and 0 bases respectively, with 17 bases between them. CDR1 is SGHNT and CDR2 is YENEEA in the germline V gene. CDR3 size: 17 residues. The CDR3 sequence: CASSLYSGGSSYNEQFF. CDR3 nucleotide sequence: TGTGCCAGCAGCCTTTATAGCGGTGGTAGCTCCTACAATGAGCAGTTCTTC.

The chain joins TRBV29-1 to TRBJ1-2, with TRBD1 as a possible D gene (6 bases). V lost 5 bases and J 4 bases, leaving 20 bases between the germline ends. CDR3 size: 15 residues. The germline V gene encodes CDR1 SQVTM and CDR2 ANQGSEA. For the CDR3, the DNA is TGCAGCGTTCACCGGACAGAGGGGATGGGCTATGGCTACACCTTC. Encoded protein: CSVHRTEGMGYGYTF.

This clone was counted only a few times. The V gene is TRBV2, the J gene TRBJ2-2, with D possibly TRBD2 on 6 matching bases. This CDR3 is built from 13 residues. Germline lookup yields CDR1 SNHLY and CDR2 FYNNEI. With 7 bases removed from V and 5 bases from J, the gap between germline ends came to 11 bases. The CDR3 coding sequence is TGTGCCAGCACGCGGGGTTGGACCGGGGAGCTGTTTTTT. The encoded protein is CASTRGWTGELFF.

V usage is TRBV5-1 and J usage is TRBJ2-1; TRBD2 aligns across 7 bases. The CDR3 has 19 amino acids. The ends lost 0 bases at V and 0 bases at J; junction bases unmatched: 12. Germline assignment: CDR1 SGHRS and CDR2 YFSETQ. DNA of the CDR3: TGCGCCAGCAGCTTGGTTGGGGGAGGGCCCCGGGGCTCCTACAATGAGCAGTTCTTC. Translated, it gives CASSLVGGGPRGSYNEQFF.

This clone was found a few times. The CDR3 region is CASSLGASGSLNEQYF. The CDR3 DNA sequence: TGCGCCAGCAGCTTGGGTGCTAGCGGGAGCCTAAACGAGCAGTACTTC. The V call is TRBV5-1, the J call TRBJ2-7, with 10 nucleotides matching TRBD2. Germline-derived CDR1 and CDR2 are SGHRS and YFSETQ. Trimming removed 0 bases from V and 5 bases from J; junction bases left unmatched: 8. CDR3 length: 16 residues.

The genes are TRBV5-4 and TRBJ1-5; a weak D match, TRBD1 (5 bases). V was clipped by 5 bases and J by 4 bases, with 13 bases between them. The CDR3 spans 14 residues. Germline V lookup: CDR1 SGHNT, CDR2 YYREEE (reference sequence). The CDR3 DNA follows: TGTGCCAGCAGTCTCGGGGGGTTGAATCAGCCCCAGCATTTT. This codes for CASSLGGLNQPQHF.

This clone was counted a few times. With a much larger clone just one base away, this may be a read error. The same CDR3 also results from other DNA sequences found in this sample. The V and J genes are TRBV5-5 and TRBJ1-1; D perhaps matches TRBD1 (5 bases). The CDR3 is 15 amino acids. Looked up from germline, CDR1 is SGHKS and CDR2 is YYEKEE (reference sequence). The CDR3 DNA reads TGTGCCAGCAGCTTGACTGGGGGGTCGGGCACTGAGGCTTTCTTT. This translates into CASSLTGGSGTEAFF.

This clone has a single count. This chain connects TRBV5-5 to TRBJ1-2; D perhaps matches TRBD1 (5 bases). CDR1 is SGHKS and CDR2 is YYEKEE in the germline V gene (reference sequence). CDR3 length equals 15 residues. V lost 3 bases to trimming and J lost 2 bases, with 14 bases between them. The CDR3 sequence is CASSSSGGSNYGYTF. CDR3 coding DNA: TGTGCCAGCAGCTCCTCCGGGGGGTCAAACTATGGCTACACCTTC.

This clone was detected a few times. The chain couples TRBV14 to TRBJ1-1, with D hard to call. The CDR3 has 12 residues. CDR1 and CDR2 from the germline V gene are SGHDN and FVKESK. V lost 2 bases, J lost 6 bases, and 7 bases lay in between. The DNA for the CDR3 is TGTGCCAGCAGCCAATCTTTTGCTGAAGCTTTCTTT. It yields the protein CASSQSFAEAFF.

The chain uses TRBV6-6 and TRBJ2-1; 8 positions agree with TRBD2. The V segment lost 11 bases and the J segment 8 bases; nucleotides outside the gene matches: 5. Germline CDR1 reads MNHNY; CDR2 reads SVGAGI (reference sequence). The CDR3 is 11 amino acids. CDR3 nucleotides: TGTGCCGGAGGAGCGGGAGATGAGCAGTTCTTC. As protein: CAGGAGDEQFF.

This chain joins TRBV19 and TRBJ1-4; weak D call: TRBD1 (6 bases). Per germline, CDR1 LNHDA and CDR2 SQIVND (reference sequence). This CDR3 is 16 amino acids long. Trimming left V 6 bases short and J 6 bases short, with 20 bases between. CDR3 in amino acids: CASSDGPGRGDEKLFF. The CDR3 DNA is TGTGCCAGTAGCGATGGGCCAGGGAGGGGGGATGAAAAACTGTTTTTT.

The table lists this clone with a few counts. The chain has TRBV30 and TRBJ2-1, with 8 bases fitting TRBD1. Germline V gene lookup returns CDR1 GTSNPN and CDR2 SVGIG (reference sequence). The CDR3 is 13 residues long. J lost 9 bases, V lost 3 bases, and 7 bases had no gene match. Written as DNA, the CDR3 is TGTGCCTGGAGGGTGGGACAGGTGACTGAGCAGTTCTTC. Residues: CAWRVGQVTEQFF.

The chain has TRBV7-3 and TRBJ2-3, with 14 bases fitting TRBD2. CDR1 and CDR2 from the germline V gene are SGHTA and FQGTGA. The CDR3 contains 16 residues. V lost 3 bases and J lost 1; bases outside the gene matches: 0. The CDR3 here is CASSLGLAGGTDTQYF. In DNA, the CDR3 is TGTGCCAGCAGCTTGGGACTAGCGGGGGGCACAGATACGCAGTATTTT.

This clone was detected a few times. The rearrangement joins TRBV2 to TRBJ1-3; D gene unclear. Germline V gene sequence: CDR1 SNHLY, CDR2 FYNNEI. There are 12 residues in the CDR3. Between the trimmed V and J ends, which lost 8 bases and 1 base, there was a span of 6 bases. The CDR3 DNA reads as TGTGCCAGCGCGGGATCTGGAAACACCATATATTTT. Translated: CASAGSGNTIYF.

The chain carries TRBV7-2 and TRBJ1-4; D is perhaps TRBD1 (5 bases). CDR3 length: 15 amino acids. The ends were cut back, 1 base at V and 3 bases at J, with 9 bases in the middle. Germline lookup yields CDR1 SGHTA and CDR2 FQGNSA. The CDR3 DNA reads TGTGCCAGCAGCTTAGAACGGGGGTCTAATGAAAAACTGTTTTTT. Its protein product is CASSLERGSNEKLFF.

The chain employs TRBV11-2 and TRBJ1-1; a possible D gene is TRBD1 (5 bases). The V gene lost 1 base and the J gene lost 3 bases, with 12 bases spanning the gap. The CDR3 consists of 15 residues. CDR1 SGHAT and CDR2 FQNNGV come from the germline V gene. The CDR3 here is CASSLGGAGDTEAFF. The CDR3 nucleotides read TGTGCCAGCAGCTTAGGTGGGGCCGGCGACACTGAAGCTTTCTTT.

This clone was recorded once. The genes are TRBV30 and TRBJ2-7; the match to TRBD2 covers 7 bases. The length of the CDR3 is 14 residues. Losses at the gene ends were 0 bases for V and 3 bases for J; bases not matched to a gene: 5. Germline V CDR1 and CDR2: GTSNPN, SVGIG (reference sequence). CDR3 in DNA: TGTGCCTGGAGTGTACAAGGCGGGAGCTACGAGCAGTACTTC. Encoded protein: CAWSVQGGSYEQYF.

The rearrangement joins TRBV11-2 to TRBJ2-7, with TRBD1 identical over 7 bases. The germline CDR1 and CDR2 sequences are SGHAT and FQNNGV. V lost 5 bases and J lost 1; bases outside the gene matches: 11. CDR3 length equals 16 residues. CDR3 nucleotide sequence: TGTGCCAGCAGCGCACCCCCGGGACAGCCTTCCTACGAGCAGTACTTC. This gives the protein CASSAPPGQPSYEQYF.

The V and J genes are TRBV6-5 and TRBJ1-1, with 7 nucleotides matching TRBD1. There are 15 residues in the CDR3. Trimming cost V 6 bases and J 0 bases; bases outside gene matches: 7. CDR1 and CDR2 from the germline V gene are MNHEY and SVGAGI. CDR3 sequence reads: CASSPTGSMNTEAFF. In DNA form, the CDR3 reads TGTGCCAGCAGCCCGACAGGGTCCATGAACACTGAAGCTTTCTTT.

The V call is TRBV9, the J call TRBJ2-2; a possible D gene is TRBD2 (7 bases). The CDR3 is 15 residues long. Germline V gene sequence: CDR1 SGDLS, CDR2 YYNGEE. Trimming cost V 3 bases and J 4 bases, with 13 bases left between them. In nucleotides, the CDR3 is TGTGCCAGCAGCGCGGGAGGACAGTTCACCGGGGAGCTGTTTTTT. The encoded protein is CASSAGGQFTGELFF.

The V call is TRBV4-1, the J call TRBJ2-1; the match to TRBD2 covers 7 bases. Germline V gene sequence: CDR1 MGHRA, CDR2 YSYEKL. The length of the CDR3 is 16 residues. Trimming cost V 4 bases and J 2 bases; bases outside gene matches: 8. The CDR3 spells CASSLPWAGAYNEQFF. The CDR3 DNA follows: TGCGCCAGCAGCCTCCCATGGGCGGGGGCCTACAATGAGCAGTTCTTC.

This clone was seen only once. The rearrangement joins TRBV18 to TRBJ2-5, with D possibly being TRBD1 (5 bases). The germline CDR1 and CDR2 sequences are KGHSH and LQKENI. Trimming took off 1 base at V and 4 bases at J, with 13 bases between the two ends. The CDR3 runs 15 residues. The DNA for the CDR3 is TGTGCCAGCTCACCACTGTTGGACAATGGAGAGACCCAGTACTTC. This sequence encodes CASSPLLDNGETQYF.

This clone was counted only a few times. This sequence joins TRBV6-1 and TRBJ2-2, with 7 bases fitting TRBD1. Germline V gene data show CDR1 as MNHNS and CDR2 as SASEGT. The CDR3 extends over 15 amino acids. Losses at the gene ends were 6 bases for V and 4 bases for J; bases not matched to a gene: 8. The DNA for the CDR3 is TGTGCCAGCAGACAGGGGTTCTTGGGCACCGGGGAGCTGTTTTTT. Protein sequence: CASRQGFLGTGELFF.

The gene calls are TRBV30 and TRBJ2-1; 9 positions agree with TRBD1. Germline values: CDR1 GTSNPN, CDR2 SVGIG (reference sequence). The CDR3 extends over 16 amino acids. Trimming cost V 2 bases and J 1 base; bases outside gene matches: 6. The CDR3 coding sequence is TGTGCCTGGAGTAGAACAGGGACAGGGTCCTACAATGAGCAGTTCTTC. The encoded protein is CAWSRTGTGSYNEQFF. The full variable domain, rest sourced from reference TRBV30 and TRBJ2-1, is SQTIHQWPATLVQPVGSPLSLECTVEGTSNPNLYWYRQAAGRGLQLLFYSVGIGQISSEVPQNLSASRPQDRQFILSSKKLLLSDSGFYLCAWSRTGTGSYNEQFFGPGTRLTVL.